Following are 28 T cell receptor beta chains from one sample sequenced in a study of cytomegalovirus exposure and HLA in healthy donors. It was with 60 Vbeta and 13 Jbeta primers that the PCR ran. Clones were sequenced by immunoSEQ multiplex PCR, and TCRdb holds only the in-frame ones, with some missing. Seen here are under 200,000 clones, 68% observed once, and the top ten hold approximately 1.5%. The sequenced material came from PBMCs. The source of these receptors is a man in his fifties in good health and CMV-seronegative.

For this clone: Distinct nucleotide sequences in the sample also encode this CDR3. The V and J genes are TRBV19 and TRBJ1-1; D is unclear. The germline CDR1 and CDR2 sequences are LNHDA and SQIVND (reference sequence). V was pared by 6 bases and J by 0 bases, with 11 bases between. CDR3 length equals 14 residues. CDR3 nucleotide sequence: TGTGCCAGTAGCACCGACACCTTGAACACTGAAGCTTTCTTT. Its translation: CASSTDTLNTEAFF. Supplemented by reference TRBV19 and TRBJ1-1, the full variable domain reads DGGITQSPKYLFRKEGQNVTLSCEQNLNHDAMYWYRQDPGQGLRLIYYSQIVNDFQKGDIAEGYSVSREKKESFPLTVTSAQKNPTAFYLCASSTDTLNTEAFFGQGTRLTVV.

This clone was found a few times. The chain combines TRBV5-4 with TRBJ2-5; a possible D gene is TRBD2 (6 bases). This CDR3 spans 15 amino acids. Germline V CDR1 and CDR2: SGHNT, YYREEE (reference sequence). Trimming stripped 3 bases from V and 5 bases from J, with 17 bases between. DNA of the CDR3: TGTGCCAGCAGCTCAGGAGGGGTGGGAAGGGAGACCCAGTACTTC. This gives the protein CASSSGGVGRETQYF.

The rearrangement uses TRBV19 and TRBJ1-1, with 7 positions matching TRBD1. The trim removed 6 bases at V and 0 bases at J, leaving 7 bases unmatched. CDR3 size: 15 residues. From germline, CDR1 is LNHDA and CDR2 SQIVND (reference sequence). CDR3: CASRGSRGLNTEAFF. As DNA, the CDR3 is TGTGCCAGTAGGGGCTCAAGGGGGCTGAACACTGAAGCTTTCTTT.

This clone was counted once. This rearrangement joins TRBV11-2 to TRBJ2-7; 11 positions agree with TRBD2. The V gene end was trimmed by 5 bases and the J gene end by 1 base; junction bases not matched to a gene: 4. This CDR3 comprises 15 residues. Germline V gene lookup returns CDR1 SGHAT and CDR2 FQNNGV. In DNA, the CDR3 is TGTGCCAGCAGCCTTCGACTAGCGGGGTCCTACGAGCAGTACTTC. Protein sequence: CASSLRLAGSYEQYF.

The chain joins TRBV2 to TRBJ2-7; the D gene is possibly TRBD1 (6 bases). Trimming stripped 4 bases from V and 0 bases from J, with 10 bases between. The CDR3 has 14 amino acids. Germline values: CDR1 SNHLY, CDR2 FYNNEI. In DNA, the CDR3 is TGTGCCAGCAGTGGGGAACAGGGCTCCTACGAGCAGTACTTC. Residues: CASSGEQGSYEQYF.

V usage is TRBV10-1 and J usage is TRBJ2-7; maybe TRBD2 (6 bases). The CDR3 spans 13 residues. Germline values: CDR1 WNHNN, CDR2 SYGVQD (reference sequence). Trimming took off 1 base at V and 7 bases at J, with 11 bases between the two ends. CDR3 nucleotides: TGCGCCAGCAGTGAGTTGCGGGGTGGAGAGCAGTACTTC. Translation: CASSELRGGEQYF.

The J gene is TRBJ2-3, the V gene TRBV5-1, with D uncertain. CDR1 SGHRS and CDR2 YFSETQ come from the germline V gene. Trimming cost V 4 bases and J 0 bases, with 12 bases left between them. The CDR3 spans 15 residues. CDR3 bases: TGCGCCAGCAGCATTCTACCTACTAGCACAGATACGCAGTATTTT. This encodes CASSILPTSTDTQYF.

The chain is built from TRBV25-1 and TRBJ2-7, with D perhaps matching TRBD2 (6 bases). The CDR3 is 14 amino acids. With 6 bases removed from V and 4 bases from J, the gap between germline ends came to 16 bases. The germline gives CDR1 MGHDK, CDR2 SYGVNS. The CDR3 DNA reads TGTGCCAGCAGGACGGAGGGGTGGCTTTACGAGCAGTACTTC. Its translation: CASRTEGWLYEQYF.

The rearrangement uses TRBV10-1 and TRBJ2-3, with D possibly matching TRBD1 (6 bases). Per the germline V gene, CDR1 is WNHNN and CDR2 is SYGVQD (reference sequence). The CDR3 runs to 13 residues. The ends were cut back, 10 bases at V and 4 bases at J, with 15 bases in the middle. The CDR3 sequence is CATRGGTPDTQYF. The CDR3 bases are TGCGCCACCCGAGGGGGTACCCCAGATACGCAGTATTTT.

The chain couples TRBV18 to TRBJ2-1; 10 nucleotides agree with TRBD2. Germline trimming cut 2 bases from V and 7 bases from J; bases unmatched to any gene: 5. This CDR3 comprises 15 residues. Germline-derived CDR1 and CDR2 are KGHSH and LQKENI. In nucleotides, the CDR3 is TGTGCCAGCTCACCATTAGCTAGCGGGGGTAATGAGCAGTTCTTC. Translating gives CASSPLASGGNEQFF.

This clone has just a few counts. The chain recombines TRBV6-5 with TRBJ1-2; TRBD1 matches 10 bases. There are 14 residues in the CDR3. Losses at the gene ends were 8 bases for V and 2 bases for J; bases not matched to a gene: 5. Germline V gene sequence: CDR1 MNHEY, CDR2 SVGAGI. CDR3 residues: CASGGTGENYGYTF. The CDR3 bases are TGTGCCAGCGGAGGGACAGGGGAAAACTATGGCTACACCTTC.

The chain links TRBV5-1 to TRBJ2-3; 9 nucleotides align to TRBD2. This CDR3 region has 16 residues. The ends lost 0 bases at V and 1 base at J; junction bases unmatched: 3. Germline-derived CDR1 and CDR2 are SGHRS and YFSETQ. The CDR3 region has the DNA TGCGCCAGCAGCTTGGAGGCTAGCGGGGGCACAGATACGCAGTATTTT. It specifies CASSLEASGGTDTQYF.

The chain's CDR3 is CASSLVSSGTTGTEAFF. As DNA, the CDR3 is TGTGCCAGCAGCTTAGTCTCTTCCGGGACAACGGGCACTGAAGCTTTCTTT. The V and J genes are TRBV7-2 and TRBJ1-1; D might be TRBD1 (6 bases). Per germline, CDR1 SGHTA and CDR2 FQGNSA. This CDR3 comprises 17 residues. Deletions cut 1 base from V and 4 bases from J, with 19 bases between.

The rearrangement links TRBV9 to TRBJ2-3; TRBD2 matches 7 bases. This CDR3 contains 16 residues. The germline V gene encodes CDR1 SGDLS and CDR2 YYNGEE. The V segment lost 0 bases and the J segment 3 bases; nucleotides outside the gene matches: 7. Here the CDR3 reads CASSVVSGRGTDTQYF. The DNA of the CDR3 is TGTGCCAGCAGCGTAGTGTCAGGGAGGGGAACAGATACGCAGTATTTT.

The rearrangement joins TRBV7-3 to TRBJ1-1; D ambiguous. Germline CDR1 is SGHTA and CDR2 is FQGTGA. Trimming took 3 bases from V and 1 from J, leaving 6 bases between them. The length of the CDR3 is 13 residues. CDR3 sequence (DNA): TGTGCCAGCAGCTTTACTTCGAACACTGAAGCTTTCTTT. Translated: CASSFTSNTEAFF. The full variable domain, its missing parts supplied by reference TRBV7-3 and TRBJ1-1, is GAGVSQTPSNKVTEKGKYVELRCDPISGHTALYWYRQSLGQGPEFLIYFQGTGAADDSGLPNDRFFAVRPEGSVSTLKIQRTERGDSAVYLCASSFTSNTEAFFGQGTRLTVV.

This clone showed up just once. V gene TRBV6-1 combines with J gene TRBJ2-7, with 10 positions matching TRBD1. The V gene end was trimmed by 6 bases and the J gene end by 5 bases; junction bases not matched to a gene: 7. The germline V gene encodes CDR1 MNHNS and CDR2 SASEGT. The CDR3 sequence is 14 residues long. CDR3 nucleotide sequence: TGTGCCAGCAGGCCCGGGACAGGGGTCGACGAGCAGTACTTC. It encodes CASRPGTGVDEQYF.

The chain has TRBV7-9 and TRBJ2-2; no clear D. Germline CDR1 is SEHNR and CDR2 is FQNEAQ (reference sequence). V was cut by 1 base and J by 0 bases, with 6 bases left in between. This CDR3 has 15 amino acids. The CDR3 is CASSLVRSNTGELFF. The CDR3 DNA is TGTGCCAGCAGCTTAGTACGGTCGAACACCGGGGAGCTGTTTTTT.

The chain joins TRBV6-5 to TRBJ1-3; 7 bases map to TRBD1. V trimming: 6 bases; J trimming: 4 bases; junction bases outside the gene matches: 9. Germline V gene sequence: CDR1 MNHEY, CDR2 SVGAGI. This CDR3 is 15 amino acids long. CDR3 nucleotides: TGTGCCAGCAGCACAGACAGGGTGTCCGGAAACACCATATATTTT. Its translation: CASSTDRVSGNTIYF.

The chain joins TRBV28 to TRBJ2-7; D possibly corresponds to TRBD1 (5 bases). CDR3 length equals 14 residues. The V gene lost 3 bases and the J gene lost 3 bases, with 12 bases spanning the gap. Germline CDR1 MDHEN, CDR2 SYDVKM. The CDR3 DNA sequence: TGTGCCAGCAGTTTCCAGGACATGAACTACGAGCAGTACTTC. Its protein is CASSFQDMNYEQYF.

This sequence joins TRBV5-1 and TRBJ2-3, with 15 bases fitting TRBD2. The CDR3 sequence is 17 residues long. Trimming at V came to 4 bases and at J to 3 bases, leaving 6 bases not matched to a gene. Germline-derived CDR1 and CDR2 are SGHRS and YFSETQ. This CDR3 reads CASSTGLAGGGTDTQYF. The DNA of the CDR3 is TGCGCCAGCAGCACGGGACTAGCGGGGGGCGGGACAGATACGCAGTATTTT.

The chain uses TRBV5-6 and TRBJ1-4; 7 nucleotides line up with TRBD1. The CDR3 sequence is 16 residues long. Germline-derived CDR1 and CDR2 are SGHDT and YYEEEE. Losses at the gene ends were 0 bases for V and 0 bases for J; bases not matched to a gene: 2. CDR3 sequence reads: CASSLGTGATNEKLFF. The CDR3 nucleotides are TGTGCCAGCAGCTTGGGAACAGGGGCAACTAATGAAAAACTGTTTTTT. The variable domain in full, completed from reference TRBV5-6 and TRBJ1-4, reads DAGVTQSPTHLIKTRGQQVTLRCSPKSGHDTVSWYQQALGQGPQFIFQYYEEEERQRGNFPDRFSGHQFPNYSSELNVNALLLGDSALYLCASSLGTGATNEKLFFGSGTQLSVL.

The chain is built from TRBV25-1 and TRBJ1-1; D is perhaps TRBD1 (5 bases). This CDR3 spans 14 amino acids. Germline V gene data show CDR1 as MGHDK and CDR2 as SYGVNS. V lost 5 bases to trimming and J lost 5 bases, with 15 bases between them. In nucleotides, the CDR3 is TGTGCCAGCAGTCTCATCGGGGGAGGTACTGAAGCTTTCTTT. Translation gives CASSLIGGGTEAFF. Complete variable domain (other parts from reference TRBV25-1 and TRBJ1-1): EADIYQTPRYLVIGTGKKITLECSQTMGHDKMYWYQQDPGMELHLIHYSYGVNSTEKGDLSSESTVSRIRTEHFPLTLESARPSHTSQYLCASSLIGGGTEAFFGQGTRLTVV.

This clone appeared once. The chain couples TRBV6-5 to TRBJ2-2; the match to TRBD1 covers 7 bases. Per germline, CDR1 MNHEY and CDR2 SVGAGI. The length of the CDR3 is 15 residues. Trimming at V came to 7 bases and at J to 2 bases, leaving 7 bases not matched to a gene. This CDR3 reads CASNWDRVNTGELFF. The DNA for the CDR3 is TGTGCCAGCAATTGGGACAGAGTTAACACCGGGGAGCTGTTTTTT.

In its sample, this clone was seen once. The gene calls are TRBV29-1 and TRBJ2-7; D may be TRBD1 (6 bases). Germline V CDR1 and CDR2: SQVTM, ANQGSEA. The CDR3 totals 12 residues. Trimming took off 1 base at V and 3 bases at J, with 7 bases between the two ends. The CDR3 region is CSVEGGHYEQYF. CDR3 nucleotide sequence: TGCAGCGTTGAAGGGGGGCACTACGAGCAGTACTTC.

The CDR3 sequence is CASRLARAEQYF. Written as DNA, the CDR3 is TGTGCAAGTCGCTTAGCGCGGGCGGAGCAGTACTTC. The chain joins TRBV12-2 to TRBJ2-7; TRBD2 reflects the table's D call only, with no check against the DNA. TRBV12-2 is labeled a pseudogene. CDR3 size: 12 residues.

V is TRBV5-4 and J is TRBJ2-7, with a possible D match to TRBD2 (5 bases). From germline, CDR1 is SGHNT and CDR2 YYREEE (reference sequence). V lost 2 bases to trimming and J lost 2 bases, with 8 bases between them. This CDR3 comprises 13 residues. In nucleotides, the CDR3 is TGTGCCAGCAGCTTCTCGGGGACCTACGAGCAGTACTTC. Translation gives CASSFSGTYEQYF.

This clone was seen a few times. CDR3 nucleotide sequence: TGTGCCAGCAGTGAAGGGGAGCGCAATCAGCCCCAGCATTTT. Its translation: CASSEGERNQPQHF. This chain uses TRBV2 with TRBJ1-5; D remains unclear. The CDR3 consists of 14 residues. Germline V gives CDR1 SNHLY, CDR2 FYNNEI. V lost 1 base, J lost 2 bases, and 6 bases lay in between.

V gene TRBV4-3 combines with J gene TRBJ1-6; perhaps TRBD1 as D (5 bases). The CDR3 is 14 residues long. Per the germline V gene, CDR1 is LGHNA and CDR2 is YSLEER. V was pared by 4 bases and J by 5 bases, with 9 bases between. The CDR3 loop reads CASSPREDNSPLHF. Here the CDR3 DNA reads TGCGCCAGCAGCCCCAGGGAGGATAATTCACCCCTCCACTTT.